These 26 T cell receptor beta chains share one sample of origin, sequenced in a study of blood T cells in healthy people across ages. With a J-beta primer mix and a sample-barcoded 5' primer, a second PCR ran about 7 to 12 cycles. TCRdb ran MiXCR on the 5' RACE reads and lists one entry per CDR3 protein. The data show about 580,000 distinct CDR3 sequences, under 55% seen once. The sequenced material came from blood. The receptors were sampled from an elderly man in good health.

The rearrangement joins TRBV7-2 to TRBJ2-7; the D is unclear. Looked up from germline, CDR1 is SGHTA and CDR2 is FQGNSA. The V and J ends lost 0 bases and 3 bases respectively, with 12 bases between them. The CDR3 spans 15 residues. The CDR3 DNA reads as TGTGCCAGCAGCTTAGCCCCTGGACCCTTCTACGAGCAGTACTTC. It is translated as CASSLAPGPFYEQYF.

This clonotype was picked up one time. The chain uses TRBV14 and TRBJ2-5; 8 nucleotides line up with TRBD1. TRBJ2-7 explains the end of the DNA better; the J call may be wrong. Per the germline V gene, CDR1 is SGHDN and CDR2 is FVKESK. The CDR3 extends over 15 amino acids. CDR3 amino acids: CASSQGRTGLYEQYF. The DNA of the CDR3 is TGTGCCAGCAGCCAGGGGCGGACAGGGCTCTACGAGCAGTACTTC.

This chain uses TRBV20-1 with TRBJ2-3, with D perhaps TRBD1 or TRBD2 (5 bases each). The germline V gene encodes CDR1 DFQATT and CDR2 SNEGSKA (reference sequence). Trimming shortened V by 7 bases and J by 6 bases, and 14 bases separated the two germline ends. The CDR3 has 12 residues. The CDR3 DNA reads TGCAGTGTTGTCCAGGGAGATGATACGCAGTATTTT. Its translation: CSVVQGDDTQYF.

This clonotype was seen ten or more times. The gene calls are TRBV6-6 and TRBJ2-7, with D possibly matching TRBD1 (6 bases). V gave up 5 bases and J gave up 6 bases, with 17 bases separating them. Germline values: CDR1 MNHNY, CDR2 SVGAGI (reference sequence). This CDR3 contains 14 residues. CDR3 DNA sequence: TGTGCCAGCAGTCGCGGACAGTCCCAGGGCGAGCAGTACTTC. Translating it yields CASSRGQSQGEQYF.

This CDR3 reads CASNGGRLDTQYF. CDR3 coding DNA: TGTGCCAGCAATGGGGGCAGGTTGGATACGCAGTATTTT. The chain links TRBV25-1 to TRBJ2-3; D is possibly TRBD1 (6 bases). Deletions cut 7 bases from V and 6 bases from J, with 14 bases between. The CDR3 consists of 13 residues. The germline CDR1 and CDR2 sequences are MGHDK and SYGVNS.

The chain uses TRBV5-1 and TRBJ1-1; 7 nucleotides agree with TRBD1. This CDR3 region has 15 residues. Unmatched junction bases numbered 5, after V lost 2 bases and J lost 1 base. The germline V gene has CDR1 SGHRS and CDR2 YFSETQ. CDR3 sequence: CASSFLQGWNTEAFF. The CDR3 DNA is TGCGCCAGCAGCTTCTTACAGGGGTGGAACACTGAAGCTTTCTTT.

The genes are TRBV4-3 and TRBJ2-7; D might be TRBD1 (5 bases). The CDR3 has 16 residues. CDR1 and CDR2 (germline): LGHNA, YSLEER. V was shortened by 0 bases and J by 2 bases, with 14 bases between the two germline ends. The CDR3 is CASSQEGPRIPYEQYF. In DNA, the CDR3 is TGCGCCAGCAGCCAAGAGGGGCCACGGATTCCCTACGAGCAGTACTTC.

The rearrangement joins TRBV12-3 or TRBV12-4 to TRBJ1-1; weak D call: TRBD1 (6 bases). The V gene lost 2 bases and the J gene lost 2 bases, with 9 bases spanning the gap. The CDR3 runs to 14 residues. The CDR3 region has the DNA TGTGCCAGCAGTTTATGGGGACACAACACTGAAGCTTTCTTT. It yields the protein CASSLWGHNTEAFF.

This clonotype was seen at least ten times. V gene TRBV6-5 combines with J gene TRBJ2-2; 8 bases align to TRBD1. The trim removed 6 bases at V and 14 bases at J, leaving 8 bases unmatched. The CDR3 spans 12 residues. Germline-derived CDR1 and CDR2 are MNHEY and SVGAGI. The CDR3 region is CASSPTGQGLFF. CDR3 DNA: TGTGCCAGCAGCCCCACTGGACAGGGCCTGTTTTTT.

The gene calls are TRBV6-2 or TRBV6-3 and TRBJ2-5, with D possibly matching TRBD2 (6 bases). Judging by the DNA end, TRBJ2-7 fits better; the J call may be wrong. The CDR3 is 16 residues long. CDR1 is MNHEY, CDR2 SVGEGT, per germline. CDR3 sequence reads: CASRDYRLANPHEQYF. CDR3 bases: TGTGCCAGCAGGGACTACCGGCTAGCGAACCCGCACGAGCAGTACTTC.

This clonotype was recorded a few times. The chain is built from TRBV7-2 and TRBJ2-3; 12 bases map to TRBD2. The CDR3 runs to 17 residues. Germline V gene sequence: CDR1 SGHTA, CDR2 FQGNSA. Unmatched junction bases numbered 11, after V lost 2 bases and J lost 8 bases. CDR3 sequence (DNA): TGTGCCAGCAGCTTATACGCTAGCGGGGGGGCGCTGATTACGCAGTATTTT. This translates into CASSLYASGGALITQYF.

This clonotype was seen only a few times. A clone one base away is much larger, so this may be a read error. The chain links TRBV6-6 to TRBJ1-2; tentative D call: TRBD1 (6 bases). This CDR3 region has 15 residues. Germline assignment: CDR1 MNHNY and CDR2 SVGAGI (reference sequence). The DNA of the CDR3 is TGTGCCAGCAGTTCCAGACAGGCCGAGCTACATGGCCACACCTTC. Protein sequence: CASSSRQAELHGHTF.

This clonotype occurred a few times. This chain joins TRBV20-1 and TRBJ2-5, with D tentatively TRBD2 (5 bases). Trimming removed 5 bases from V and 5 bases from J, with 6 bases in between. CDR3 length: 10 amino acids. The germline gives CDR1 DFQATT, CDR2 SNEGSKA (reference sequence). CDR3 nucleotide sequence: TGCAGTGCTGGGGAGGAGACCCAGTACTTC. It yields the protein CSAGEETQYF.

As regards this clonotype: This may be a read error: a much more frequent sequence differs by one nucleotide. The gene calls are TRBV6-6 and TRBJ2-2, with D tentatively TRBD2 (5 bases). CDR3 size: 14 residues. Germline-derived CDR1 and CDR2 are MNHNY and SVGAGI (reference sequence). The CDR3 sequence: CASMERPNTGEPFF. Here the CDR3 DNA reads TGTGCCAGCATGGAGCGACCGAACACCGGGGAGCCGTTTTTT.

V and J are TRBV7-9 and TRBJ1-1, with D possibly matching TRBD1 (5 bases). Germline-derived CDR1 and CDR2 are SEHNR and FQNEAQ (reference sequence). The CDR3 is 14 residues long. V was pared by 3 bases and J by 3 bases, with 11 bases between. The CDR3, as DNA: TGTGCCAGCAGCTTGTGGCAGGGTGACACTGAAGCTTTCTTT. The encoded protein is CASSLWQGDTEAFF. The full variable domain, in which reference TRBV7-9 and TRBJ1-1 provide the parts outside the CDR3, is DTGVSQNPRHKITKRGQNVTFRCDPISEHNRLYWYRQTLGQGPEFLTYFQNEAQLEKSRLLSDRFSAERPKGSFSTLEIQRTEQGDSAMYLCASSLWQGDTEAFFGQGTRLTVV.

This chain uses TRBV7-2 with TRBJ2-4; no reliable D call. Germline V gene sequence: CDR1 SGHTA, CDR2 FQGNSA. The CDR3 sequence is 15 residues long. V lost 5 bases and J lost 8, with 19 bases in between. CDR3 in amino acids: CASSPDGQGQDIQYF. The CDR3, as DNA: TGTGCCAGCAGCCCGGACGGGCAAGGCCAAGACATTCAGTACTTC. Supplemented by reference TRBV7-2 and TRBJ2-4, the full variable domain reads GAGVSQSPSNKVTEKGKDVELRCDPISGHTALYWYRQSLGQGLEFLIYFQGNSAPDKSGLPSDRFSAERTGGSVSTLTIQRTQQEDSAVYLCASSPDGQGQDIQYFGAGTRLSVL.

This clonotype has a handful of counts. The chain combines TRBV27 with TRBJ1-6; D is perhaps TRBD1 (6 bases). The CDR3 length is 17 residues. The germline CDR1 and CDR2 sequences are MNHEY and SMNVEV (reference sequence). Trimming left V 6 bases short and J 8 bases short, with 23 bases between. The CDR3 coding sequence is TGTGCCAGCAGCCGGGACATTTCTATTCACTTAGATTCACCCCTCCACTTT. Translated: CASSRDISIHLDSPLHF.

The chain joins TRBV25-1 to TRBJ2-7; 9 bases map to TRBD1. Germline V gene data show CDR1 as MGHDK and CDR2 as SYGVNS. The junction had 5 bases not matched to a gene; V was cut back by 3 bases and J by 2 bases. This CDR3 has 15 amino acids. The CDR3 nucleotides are TGTGCCAGCAGTGACCCGGGACAGGGTGCCTACGAGCAGTACTTC. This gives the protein CASSDPGQGAYEQYF.

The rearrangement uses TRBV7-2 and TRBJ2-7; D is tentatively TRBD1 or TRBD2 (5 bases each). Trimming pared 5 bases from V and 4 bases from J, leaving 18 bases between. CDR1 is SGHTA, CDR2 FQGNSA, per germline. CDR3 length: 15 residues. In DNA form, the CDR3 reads TGTGCCAGCAGCCGGGACCGAAGTCTTATATACGAGCAGTACTTC. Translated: CASSRDRSLIYEQYF.

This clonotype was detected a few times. The CDR3, as DNA: TGTGCCAGCACCCCGCGTTTACAAGAGACCCAGTACTTC. It specifies CASTPRLQETQYF. This sequence joins TRBV6-2 or TRBV6-3 and TRBJ2-5; D is undetermined. V lost 7 bases and J lost 2, with 11 bases in between. The germline gives CDR1 MNHEY, CDR2 SVGEGT. The CDR3 contains 13 residues.

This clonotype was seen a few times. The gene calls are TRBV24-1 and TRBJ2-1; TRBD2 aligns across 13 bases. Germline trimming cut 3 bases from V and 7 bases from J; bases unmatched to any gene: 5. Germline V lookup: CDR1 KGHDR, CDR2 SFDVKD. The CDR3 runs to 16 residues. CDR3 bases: TGTGCCACCAGTGATCCGGGACTAGCGGGAAGAAATGAGCAGTTCTTC. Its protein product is CATSDPGLAGRNEQFF.

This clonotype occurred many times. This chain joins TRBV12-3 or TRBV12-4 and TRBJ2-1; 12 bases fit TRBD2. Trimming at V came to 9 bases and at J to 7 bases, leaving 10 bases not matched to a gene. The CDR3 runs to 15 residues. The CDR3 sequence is CASKILAGGPNEQFF. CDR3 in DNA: TGTGCCAGTAAGATCCTAGCGGGAGGGCCTAATGAGCAGTTCTTC.

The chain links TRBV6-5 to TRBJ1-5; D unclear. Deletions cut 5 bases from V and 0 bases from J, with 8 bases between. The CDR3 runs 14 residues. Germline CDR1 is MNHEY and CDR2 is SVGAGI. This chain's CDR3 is CASSRQLSNQPQHF. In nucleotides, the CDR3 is TGTGCCAGCAGTCGGCAGCTTAGCAATCAGCCCCAGCATTTT.

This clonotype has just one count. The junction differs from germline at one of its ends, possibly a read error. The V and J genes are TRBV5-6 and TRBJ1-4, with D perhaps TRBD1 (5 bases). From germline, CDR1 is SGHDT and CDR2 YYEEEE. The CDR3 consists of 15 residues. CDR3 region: CASSWGTGDNEKLFF. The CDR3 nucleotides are TGTGCTAGCAGCTGGGGGACGGGAGATAATGAAAAACTGTTTTTT.

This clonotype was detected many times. CDR3 amino acids: CAIPRDRASLKGQFF. CDR3 in DNA: TGTGCCATCCCCAGAGACCGGGCCTCTCTTAAGGGGCAGTTCTTC. This chain joins TRBV6-5 and TRBJ2-1; no definite D call. Germline CDR1 and CDR2: MNHEY and SVGAGI. This CDR3 region has 15 residues. Trimming removed 10 bases from V and 12 bases from J, with 28 bases in between.

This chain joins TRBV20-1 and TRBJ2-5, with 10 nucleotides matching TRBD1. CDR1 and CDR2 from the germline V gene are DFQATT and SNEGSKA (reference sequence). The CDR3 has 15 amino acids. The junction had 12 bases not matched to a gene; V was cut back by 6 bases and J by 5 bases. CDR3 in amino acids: CSAKTGTGDLETQYF. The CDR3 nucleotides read TGCAGTGCCAAAACCGGGACAGGGGATTTGGAGACCCAGTACTTC.